The entry below describes one T cell receptor (beta chain). The data originate from a study of CD8 T cells in Susac syndrome. The patients serving as multiple sclerosis controls were treatment-naive. They had stable or active relapsing-remitting disease and fulfilled revised McDonald criteria. V shed 5 bases, J shed 8 bases, and the junction held 14 bases outside the gene matches. In germline, CDR1 is MNHEY, CDR2 SMNVEV (reference sequence). This CDR3 contains 15 residues. RNA was extracted with the RNeasy kit, and a quantity of about 0.5 to 1 ug was reverse transcribed using random hexamers. A single record per CDR3 protein comes from TCRdb applying MiXCR to the immunoSEQ multiplex PCR reads. The sample consists of 200,000 or so distinct CDR3 sequences, over 90% of them appearing once.

The specimen sequenced was CD4+ T cells from PBMCs. The genes are TRBV27 and TRBJ1-1; TRBD1 matches at 7 bases. The clonotype was recovered from a human donor with multiple sclerosis. The CDR3 DNA reads as TGTGCCAGCAGTCCCCTGACAGGGAGGACCGGGGAAGCTTTCTTT. This codes for CASSPLTGRTGEAFF.